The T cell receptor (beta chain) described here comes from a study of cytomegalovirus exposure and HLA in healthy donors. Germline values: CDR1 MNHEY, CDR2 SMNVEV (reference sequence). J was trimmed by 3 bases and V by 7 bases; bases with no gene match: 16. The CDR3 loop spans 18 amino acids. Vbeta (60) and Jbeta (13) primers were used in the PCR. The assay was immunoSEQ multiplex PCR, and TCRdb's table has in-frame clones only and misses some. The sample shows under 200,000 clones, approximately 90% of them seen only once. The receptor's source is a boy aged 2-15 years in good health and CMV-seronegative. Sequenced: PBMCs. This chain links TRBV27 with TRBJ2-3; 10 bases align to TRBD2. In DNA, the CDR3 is TGTGCCAGCAAGGGGGGACTAGCGCCCCGGAGGGGTACAGATACGCAGTATTTT. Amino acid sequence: CASKGGLAPRRGTDTQYF.